This T cell receptor (beta chain) was documented in a study of T cells in Graves' hyperthyroidism and ophthalmopathy. RNA transcripts were the template for amplifying TCR beta CDR3 regions. The TCR CDR3 was amplified in a first-round RT-PCR using the HTBI primer set. Using its own MiXCR run on the multiplex PCR reads, TCRdb lists one record per CDR3 protein. The sample carries under 450,000 distinct CDR3 sequences, about 14% recorded once. This CDR3 contains 15 residues. The J segment lost 0 bases and the V segment lost 5 bases, leaving 7 bases of the junction unmatched. CDR1 and CDR2 (germline): MNHNS, SASEGT. Each patient was aged 18 to 65 and had newly diagnosed hyperthyroidism of under 2 months' duration.

Sequences were obtained from blood. This TCR was recovered from a man aged 25 to 45 with Graves' hyperthyroidism that later progressed to Graves' ophthalmopathy. This chain uses TRBV6-1 with TRBJ2-7; TRBD2 matches 7 bases. The chain's CDR3 is CASSITGGTSYEQYF. CDR3 sequence (DNA): TGTGCCAGCAGTATTACCGGGGGGACCTCCTACGAGCAGTACTTC.